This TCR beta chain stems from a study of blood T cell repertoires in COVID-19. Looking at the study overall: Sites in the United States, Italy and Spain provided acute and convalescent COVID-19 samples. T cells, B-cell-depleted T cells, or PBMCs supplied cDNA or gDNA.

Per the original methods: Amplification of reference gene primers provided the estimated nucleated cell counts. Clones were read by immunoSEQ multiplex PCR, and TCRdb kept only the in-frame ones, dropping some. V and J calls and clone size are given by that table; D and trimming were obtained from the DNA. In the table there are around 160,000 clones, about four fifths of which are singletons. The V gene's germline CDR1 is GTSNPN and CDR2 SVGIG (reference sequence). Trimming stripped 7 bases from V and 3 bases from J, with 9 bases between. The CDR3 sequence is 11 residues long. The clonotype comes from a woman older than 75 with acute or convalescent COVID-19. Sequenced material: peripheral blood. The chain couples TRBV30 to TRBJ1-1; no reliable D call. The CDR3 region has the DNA TGTGCCTTTGAACGGGACACTGAAGCTTTCTTT. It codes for CAFERDTEAFF. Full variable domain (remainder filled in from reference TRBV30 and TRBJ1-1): SQTIHQWPATLVQPVGSPLSLECTVEGTSNPNLYWYRQAAGRGLQLLFYSVGIGQISSEVPQNLSASRPQDRQFILSSKKLLLSDSGFYLCAFERDTEAFFGQGTRLTVV.